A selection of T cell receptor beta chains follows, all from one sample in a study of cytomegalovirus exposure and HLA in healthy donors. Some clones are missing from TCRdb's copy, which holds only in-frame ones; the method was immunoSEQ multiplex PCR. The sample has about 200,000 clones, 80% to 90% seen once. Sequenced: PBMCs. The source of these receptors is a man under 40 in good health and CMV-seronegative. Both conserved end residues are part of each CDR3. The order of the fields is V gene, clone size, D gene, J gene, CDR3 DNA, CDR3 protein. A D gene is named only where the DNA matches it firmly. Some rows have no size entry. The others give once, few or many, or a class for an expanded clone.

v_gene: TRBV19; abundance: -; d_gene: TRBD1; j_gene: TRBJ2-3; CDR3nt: TGTGCCAGTAGTAGGACAGGGGGCTTTAGCACAGATACGCAGTATTTT; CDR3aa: CASSRTGGFSTDTQYF
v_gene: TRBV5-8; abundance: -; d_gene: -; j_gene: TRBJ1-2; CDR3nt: TGTGCCAGCAGCTTGGAGGAGGACAGCAGAACTAACTATGGCTACACCTTC; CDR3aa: CASSLEEDSRTNYGYTF
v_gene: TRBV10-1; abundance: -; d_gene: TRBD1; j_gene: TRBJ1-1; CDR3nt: TGCGCCAGCAGTGGGAGCCCGGGACAGGGAAACACTGAAGCTTTCTTT; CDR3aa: CASSGSPGQGNTEAFF
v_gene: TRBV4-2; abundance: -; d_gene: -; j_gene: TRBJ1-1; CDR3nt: TGTGCCAGCAGCCAAGATGGCAGGGGTGCCACTGAAGCTTTCTTT; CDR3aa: CASSQDGRGATEAFF
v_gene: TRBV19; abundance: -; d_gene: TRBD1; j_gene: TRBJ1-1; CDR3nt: TGTGCCAGTAGCCGACAGGGGAACACTGAAGCTTTCTTT; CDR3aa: CASSRQGNTEAFF
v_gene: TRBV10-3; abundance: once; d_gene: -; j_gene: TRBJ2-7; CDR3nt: TGTGCCATCAGTGAGATAGGTGCGGTCTACGAGCAGTACTTC; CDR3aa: CAISEIGAVYEQYF
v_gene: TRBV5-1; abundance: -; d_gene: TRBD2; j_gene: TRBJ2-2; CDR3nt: TGCGCCAGCAGCTTGGTGGCGGGGGAAGGAAACGGGGAGCTGTTTTTT; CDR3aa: CASSLVAGEGNGELFF
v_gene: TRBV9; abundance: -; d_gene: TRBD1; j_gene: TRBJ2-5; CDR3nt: TGTGCCAGCAGCGTGGCCCAGGGACAGGGGAGAGAGACCCAGTACTTC; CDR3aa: CASSVAQGQGRETQYF
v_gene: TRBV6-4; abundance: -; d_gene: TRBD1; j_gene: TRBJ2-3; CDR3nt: TGTGCCAGCAGTGACTCGGTGGACAGGGATTCTACGCAGTATTTT; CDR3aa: CASSDSVDRDSTQYF
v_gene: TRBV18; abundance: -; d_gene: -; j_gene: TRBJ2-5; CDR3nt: TGTGCCAGCTCATATGGGGGGGCACAAGAGACCCAGTACTTC; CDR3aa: CASSYGGAQETQYF
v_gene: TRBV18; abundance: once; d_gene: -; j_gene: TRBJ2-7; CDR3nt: TGTGCCAGCTCACCTAGGCGGGGCCGCGAGCAGTACTTC; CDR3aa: CASSPRRGREQYF
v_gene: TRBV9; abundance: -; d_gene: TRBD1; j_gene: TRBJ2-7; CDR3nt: TGTGCCAGCAGCCCATGTTACCTTCCCGGGACAGGAACTACCTACGAGCAGTACTTC; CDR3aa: CASSPCYLPGTGTTYEQYF
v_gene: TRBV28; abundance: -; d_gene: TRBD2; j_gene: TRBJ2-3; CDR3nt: TGTGCCAGCAGCTGGATACTAGCGGGGCGAGGTGTCGCAGATACGCAGTATTTT; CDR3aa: CASSWILAGRGVADTQYF
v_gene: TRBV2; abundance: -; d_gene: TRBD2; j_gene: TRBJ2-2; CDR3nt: TGTGCCAGCAGTGAAGCGCGAGGACTAGCCCCCGGGGAGCTGTTTTTT; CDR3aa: CASSEARGLAPGELFF
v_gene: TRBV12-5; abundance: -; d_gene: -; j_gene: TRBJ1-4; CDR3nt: TGTGCTAGAAAGGGTCGGAGGGTCCTTCTGGAATCCCCTAATGAAAAACTGTTTTTT; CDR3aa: CARKGRRVLLESPNEKLFF
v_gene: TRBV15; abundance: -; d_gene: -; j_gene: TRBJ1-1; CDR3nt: TGTGCCACCAGCAGAGATAACCGGGACACTGAAGCTTTCTTT; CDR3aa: CATSRDNRDTEAFF
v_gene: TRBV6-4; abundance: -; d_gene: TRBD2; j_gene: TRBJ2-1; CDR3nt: TGTGCCAGCAGTCTAGCGGGGGGCCCGTACAATGAGCAGTTCTTC; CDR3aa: CASSLAGGPYNEQFF
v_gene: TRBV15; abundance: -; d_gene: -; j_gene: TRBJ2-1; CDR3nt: TGTGCCACCAGCAGTTTGTTAGCCGGGAGCTCCTACAATGAGCAGTTCTTC; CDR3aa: CATSSLLAGSSYNEQFF
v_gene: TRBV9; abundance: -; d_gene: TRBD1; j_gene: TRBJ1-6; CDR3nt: TGTGCCAGCAGCGTAGGCCCGACAGGGGTGGATTCACCCCTCCACTTT; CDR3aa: CASSVGPTGVDSPLHF
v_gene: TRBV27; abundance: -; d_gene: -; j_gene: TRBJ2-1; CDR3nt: TGTGCCAGCAGTTTCCTTGACACTGTGAAGGTCTTC; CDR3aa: CASSFLDTVKVF
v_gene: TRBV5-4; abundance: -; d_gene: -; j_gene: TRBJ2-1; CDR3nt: TGTGCCAGCAGACCCAGCGCTAATGAGCAGTTCTTC; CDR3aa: CASRPSANEQFF
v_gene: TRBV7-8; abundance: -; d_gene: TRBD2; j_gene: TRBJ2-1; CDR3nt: TGTGCCAGCAGCTTTCCCTCTAGCGGGGCCCATAATGAGCAGTTCTTC; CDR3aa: CASSFPSSGAHNEQFF
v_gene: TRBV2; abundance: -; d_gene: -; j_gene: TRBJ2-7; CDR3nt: TGTGCCAGCAGAAGCGAGACTGGCACCTACGAGCAGTACTTC; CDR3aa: CASRSETGTYEQYF
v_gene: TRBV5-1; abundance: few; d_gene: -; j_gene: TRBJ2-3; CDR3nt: TGCGCCAGCAGCTTGTTGGGGACTAGCACAGATACGCAGTATTTT; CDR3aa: CASSLLGTSTDTQYF
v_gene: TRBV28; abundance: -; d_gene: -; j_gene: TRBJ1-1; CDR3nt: TGTGCCAGCAGTTCCATAGGGACATTGAACACTGAAGCTTTCTTT; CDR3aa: CASSSIGTLNTEAFF
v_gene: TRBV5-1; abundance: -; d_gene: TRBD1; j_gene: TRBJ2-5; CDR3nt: TGCGCCAGCAGCTTGGGGACAGGGAAGGAGACCCAGTACTTC; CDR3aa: CASSLGTGKETQYF
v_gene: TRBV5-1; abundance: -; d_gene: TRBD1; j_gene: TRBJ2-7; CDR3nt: TGCGCCAGCAGCCTAGGGACAGGGCGGTACGAGCAGTACTTC; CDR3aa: CASSLGTGRYEQYF
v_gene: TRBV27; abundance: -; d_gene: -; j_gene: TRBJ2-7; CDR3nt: TGTGCCAGCAGTTTATCAGGGGGATACGAGCAGTACTTC; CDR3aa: CASSLSGGYEQYF
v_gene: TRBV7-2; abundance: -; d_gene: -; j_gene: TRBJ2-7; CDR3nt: TGTGCCAGCAGCCCTGATTCCCCATTGGGCAGGAATATATACGAGCAGTACTTC; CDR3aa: CASSPDSPLGRNIYEQYF
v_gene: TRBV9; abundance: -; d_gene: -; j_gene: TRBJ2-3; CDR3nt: TGTGCCAGCAGCGTAGGCAGGGCCCCCACAGATACGCAGTATTTT; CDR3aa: CASSVGRAPTDTQYF
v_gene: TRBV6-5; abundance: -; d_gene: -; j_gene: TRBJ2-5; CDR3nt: TGTGCCAGCAGACCCCTCCCGACTAGTACAAAGACCCAGTACTTC; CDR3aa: CASRPLPTSTKTQYF
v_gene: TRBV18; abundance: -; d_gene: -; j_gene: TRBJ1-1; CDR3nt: TGTGCCAGCTCACGGGCCAGGGACACTGAAGCTTTCTTT; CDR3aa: CASSRARDTEAFF